Reported below is one TCR beta chain. Germline values: CDR1 SEHNR, CDR2 FQNEAQ (reference sequence). The ends lost 4 bases at V and 0 bases at J; junction bases unmatched: 9. The CDR3 has 16 residues. Stated time point: pre-treatment baseline. The sample is drawn from a study of blood T cell dynamics during melanoma immunotherapy. Repertoires were generated with immunoSEQ multiplex PCR, while TCRdb's copy carries only in-frame clones and drops some. Of about 13,000 clones in the sample, just under 90% were seen once. This sequence joins TRBV7-9 and TRBJ2-7; 7 positions agree with TRBD1. The TCR originated in a human donor with melanoma. The input for sequencing was blood, taken from a patient treated with checkpoint blockade. The CDR3 is CASSSATGRSSYEQYF. CDR3 bases: TGTGCCAGCAGCTCCGCGACAGGGCGGAGCTCCTACGAGCAGTACTTC.